This TCR beta chain was found in a study of blood T cell repertoires in COVID-19. The overall study: PBMCs, B-cell-depleted T cells, or T cells provided the cDNA or gDNA that made up the material.

TCRdb keeps only in-frame clones here, not all; method: immunoSEQ multiplex PCR. Of more than 250,000 clones in the sample, 80% to 90% were seen once. This clone was found once. Germline V gene sequence: CDR1 SGHTA, CDR2 FQGNSA. The V end lost 2 bases, the J end lost 4 bases, and 6 bases lay between the germline ends. CDR3 length equals 13 residues. The gene calls are TRBV7-2 and TRBJ1-5; no clear D gene. The receptor's source is a woman in her 30s who had recovered from COVID-19. The source material was PBMCs or T cells enriched from blood (not recorded which). The CDR3, as DNA: TGTGCCAGCAGCTTACGTAATAATCAGCCCCAGCATTTT. Translating it yields CASSLRNNQPQHF.